This T cell receptor (beta chain) was obtained from a study of cytomegalovirus exposure and HLA in healthy donors. The study ran its PCR with 60 Vbeta and 13 Jbeta primers. Profiling relied on immunoSEQ multiplex PCR, and the TCRdb table lists in-frame clones only, not all of them. Among around 150,000 clones listed, roughly 83% were seen once. On this clone itself: Its target is not known.

V shed 3 bases and J shed 2 bases, with 5 bases lying between them. The CDR3 spans 12 residues. Germline CDR1 and CDR2: MDHEN and SYDVKM. Notes on the study in general: The authors confirmed in vitro that a few CMV-associated chains were specific for CMV antigens. A later analysis found most CMV-associated TCR beta chains apparently HLA-restricted. It was taken for granted in presence/absence analyses that sequencing depth across donors was roughly uniform.

Specimen: PBMCs. This TCR was recovered from a woman aged 18-29 years in good health and CMV-seronegative. The chain combines TRBV28 with TRBJ2-7; D is ambiguous. The CDR3 protein is CASSFTTYEQYF. The CDR3 DNA sequence: TGTGCCAGCAGTTTCACAACCTACGAGCAGTACTTC.